The present T cell receptor beta chain was sequenced within a study of blood T cell repertoires in COVID-19. Turning to the study itself: Acute and convalescent COVID-19 specimens originated in the United States, Italy and Spain. T cells, B-cell-depleted T cells, or PBMCs provided the cDNA or gDNA that served as material.

One Seattle source followed patients from active infection through their disease course. Per the original methods: Using reference gene primer amplification, nucleated cell counts were estimated. Sequencing used immunoSEQ multiplex PCR; TCRdb keeps in-frame clones, though not all of them. The V and J calls and clone size are taken from that table; D and trimming were inferred from the DNA. Altogether some 87,000 clones are present, about 90% being singletons, with the ten largest covering 4.2%. The sequencing sample was made of peripheral blood. The receptor was derived from a human donor with COVID-19, enrolled during active disease. The donor label of this sample is uncertain.

CDR3 loop: CATSDWRGTEAFF. CDR3 DNA sequence: TGTGCCACCAGTGATTGGCGGGGTACTGAAGCTTTCTTT. The chain joins TRBV24-1 to TRBJ1-1; D unresolved. The CDR3 totals 13 residues. V lost 2 bases to trimming and J lost 5 bases, with 8 bases between them. Looked up from germline, CDR1 is KGHDR and CDR2 is SFDVKD.